The 25 T cell receptor beta chains listed next were all sequenced from one sample in a study of blood T cell repertoires in COVID-19. Profiling relied on immunoSEQ multiplex PCR, and the TCRdb table lists in-frame clones only, not all of them. The repertoire has a few hundred thousand clones, roughly 90% of them found once; the top ten carry under 8%. The sequenced sample was peripheral blood. The receptors stem from a man aged 18 to 30 who had recovered from COVID-19.

The count of this clone is one. V is TRBV9 and J is TRBJ2-7; 12 bases agree with TRBD2. This CDR3 region has 14 residues. The junction had 3 bases not matched to a gene; V was cut back by 6 bases and J by 2 bases. Looked up from germline, CDR1 is SGDLS and CDR2 is YYNGEE. This CDR3 is CASNPSGGAYEQYF. The CDR3 nucleotides read TGTGCCAGCAACCCTAGCGGGGGGGCCTACGAGCAGTACTTC.

This clone was counted a single time. The J gene is TRBJ2-3, the V gene TRBV14, with TRBD2 matching over 11 bases. CDR1 SGHDN and CDR2 FVKESK come from the germline V gene. This CDR3 contains 23 residues. J was trimmed by 0 bases and V by 0 bases; bases with no gene match: 20. The CDR3 spells CASSQEGLAAYFGSLSSTDTQYF. The CDR3 region has the DNA TGTGCCAGCAGCCAAGAGGGACTAGCGGCTTACTTTGGCTCTTTATCTAGCACAGATACGCAGTATTTT.

This clone has just one count. The rearrangement joins TRBV7-2 to TRBJ1-1; perhaps TRBD1 as D (5 bases). The CDR3 consists of 13 residues. The germline CDR1 and CDR2 sequences are SGHTA and FQGNSA. Trimming cost V 2 bases and J 3 bases, with 7 bases left between them. CDR3 coding DNA: TGTGCCAGCAGCTTATCAGGGTACACTGAAGCTTTCTTT. Translating gives CASSLSGYTEAFF.

This clone occurred a few times. V is TRBV6-2 or TRBV6-3 and J is TRBJ1-1; weak D call: TRBD1 (5 bases). Trimming took off 0 bases at V and 3 bases at J, with 14 bases between the two ends. Germline V gene data show CDR1 as MNHEY and CDR2 as SVGEGT. The CDR3 has 16 residues. The CDR3 loop is CASSYSMQGGYTEAFF. The CDR3 DNA reads TGTGCCAGCAGTTACTCGATGCAGGGAGGGTACACTGAAGCTTTCTTT.

The chain is built from TRBV19 and TRBJ1-6; TRBD1 aligns across 7 bases. V was pared by 7 bases and J by 9 bases, with 12 bases of the junction left unmatched. Germline assignment: CDR1 LNHDA and CDR2 SQIVND (reference sequence). The CDR3 runs to 15 residues. CDR3 DNA sequence: TGTGCCAGTAAGGGGGTCCTACAGGGGAGTTCACCCCTCCACTTT. Translation gives CASKGVLQGSSPLHF.

J is TRBJ2-1 and V is TRBV6-2 or TRBV6-3; TRBD2 matches 10 bases. Germline V lookup: CDR1 MNHEY, CDR2 SVGEGT. The CDR3 sequence is 15 residues long. V gave up 5 bases and J gave up 8 bases; unmatched junction bases: 9. This CDR3 is CASSPGLAIKHEQFF. The CDR3 nucleotides read TGTGCCAGCAGTCCGGGACTAGCGATCAAGCATGAGCAGTTCTTC.

CDR3 amino acids: CASSQETGGTEAFF. For the CDR3, the DNA is TGTGCCAGCAGTCAAGAGACAGGGGGCACTGAAGCTTTCTTT. This chain connects TRBV2 to TRBJ1-1, with 9 bases aligning to TRBD1. The junction had 5 bases not matched to a gene; V was cut back by 5 bases and J by 4 bases. The CDR3 consists of 14 residues. The germline gives CDR1 SNHLY, CDR2 FYNNEI.

The chain recombines TRBV5-1 with TRBJ2-3, with TRBD2 identical over 7 bases. The CDR3 runs to 15 residues. The V gene end was trimmed by 3 bases and the J gene end by 2 bases; junction bases not matched to a gene: 6. The germline V gene has CDR1 SGHRS and CDR2 YFSETQ. CDR3: CASSSVGTTTDTQYF. In DNA form, the CDR3 reads TGCGCCAGCAGCTCTGTCGGGACTACCACAGATACGCAGTATTTT.

This rearrangement joins TRBV2 to TRBJ2-1; D is unclear. The germline CDR1 and CDR2 sequences are SNHLY and FYNNEI. The CDR3 covers 10 residues. The V end was cut by 8 bases, the J end by 7 bases, with 6 bases between. This CDR3 is CASGPNEQFF. The CDR3 DNA sequence: TGTGCCAGCGGGCCTAATGAGCAGTTCTTC.

The V and J genes are TRBV5-1 and TRBJ2-3, with a weak D call TRBD2 (6 bases). In germline, CDR1 is SGHRS, CDR2 YFSETQ. The CDR3 runs 15 residues. V was clipped by 0 bases and J by 2 bases, with 10 bases between them. This CDR3 is CASSLGSGHTDTQYF. The CDR3 bases are TGCGCCAGCAGCTTGGGCAGCGGGCACACAGATACGCAGTATTTT.

The rearrangement uses TRBV2 and TRBJ2-1; TRBD1 matches 7 bases. CDR1 and CDR2 (germline): SNHLY, FYNNEI. The V segment lost 1 base and the J segment 10 bases; nucleotides outside the gene matches: 7. CDR3 size: 14 residues. The CDR3 DNA reads TGTGCCAGCAGTGAAGAACGCAACAGGGGCGAGCAGTTCTTC. Its protein is CASSEERNRGEQFF.

This rearrangement joins TRBV20-1 to TRBJ2-7; D uncertain. The CDR3 is 11 residues long. Trimming cost V 4 bases and J 0 bases, with 4 bases left between them. Germline lookup yields CDR1 DFQATT and CDR2 SNEGSKA (reference sequence). This chain's CDR3 is CSAKHSYEQYF. CDR3 DNA: TGCAGTGCTAAACACTCCTACGAGCAGTACTTC.

V is TRBV29-1 and J is TRBJ2-5, with D uncertain. CDR3 size: 11 residues. Germline V gene lookup returns CDR1 SQVTM and CDR2 ANQGSEA. Trimming removed 2 bases from V and 5 bases from J, with 6 bases in between. The CDR3 here is CSVEKSETQYF. The CDR3 coding sequence is TGCAGCGTTGAAAAAAGCGAGACCCAGTACTTC. Drawing the rest from reference TRBV29-1 and TRBJ2-5, the complete variable domain is SAVISQKPSRDICQRGTSLTIQCQVDSQVTMMFWYRQQPGQSLTLIATANQGSEATYESGFVIDKFPISRPNLTFSTLTVSNMSPEDSSIYLCSVEKSETQYFGPGTRLLVL.

V gene TRBV7-9 combines with J gene TRBJ2-7; D is possibly TRBD1 (6 bases). V was trimmed by 5 bases and J by 5 bases, leaving 16 bases between them. This CDR3 is 14 amino acids long. In germline, CDR1 is SEHNR, CDR2 FQNEAQ (reference sequence). The CDR3 DNA reads as TGTGCCAGCAGCGCTAAAGGACAGACGGACGAGCAGTACTTC. As protein: CASSAKGQTDEQYF.

The CDR3 sequence: CASSPERTGDGYTF. Written as DNA, the CDR3 is TGTGCCAGCTCACCAGAGAGGACAGGGGATGGCTACACCTTC. V usage is TRBV18 and J usage is TRBJ1-2; 9 bases match TRBD1. V shed 2 bases and J 6 bases; nucleotides not matched to a gene: 4. CDR1 KGHSH and CDR2 LQKENI come from the germline V gene. This CDR3 region has 14 residues.

The chain's CDR3 is CASRQGAPSSPLHF. In DNA, the CDR3 is TGTGCCAGCAGACAGGGGGCTCCCTCTTCACCCCTCCACTTT. The chain couples TRBV6-5 to TRBJ1-6; 9 bases fit TRBD1. The CDR3 covers 14 residues. Trimming took 6 bases from V and 9 from J; bases not matched to a gene: 6. Germline V gene sequence: CDR1 MNHEY, CDR2 SVGAGI.

The chain joins TRBV3-1 (or the pseudogene TRBV3-2) to TRBJ2-5; 9 bases are a match to TRBD2. The CDR3 is made up of 11 amino acids. The trim removed 8 bases at V and 7 bases at J, leaving 2 bases unmatched. Germline lookup yields CDR1 LGHDT and CDR2 YNNKEL (reference sequence). The CDR3 DNA sequence: TGTGCCAGCGATAGCGGGGGGACCCAGTACTTC. Protein sequence: CASDSGGTQYF.

With regard to this clone: This sample also contains other DNA sequences that code for the same CDR3. The gene calls are TRBV27 and TRBJ2-3, with D possibly TRBD1 on 6 matching bases. V lost 2 bases, J lost 2 bases, and 8 bases lay in between. CDR1 MNHEY and CDR2 SMNVEV come from the germline V gene (reference sequence). The CDR3 is made up of 14 amino acids. CDR3 coding DNA: TGTGCCAGCAGTTTAAGGGGGTACACAGATACGCAGTATTTT. Amino acids: CASSLRGYTDTQYF.

The chain joins TRBV4-2 to TRBJ1-6, with 8 bases lining up with TRBD1. The CDR3 length is 15 residues. CDR1 and CDR2 from the germline V gene are LGHNA and YNFKEQ. The J segment lost 6 bases and the V segment lost 5 bases, leaving 6 bases of the junction unmatched. The CDR3 here is CASSTDGQGNSPLHF. In DNA, the CDR3 is TGTGCCAGCAGCACTGACGGACAGGGTAATTCACCCCTCCACTTT.

This clone came up once. CDR3 in DNA: TGTGCCACCAGCAGCGGACCACAGGGTGGACAAACCTTC. It codes for CATSSGPQGGQTF. V gene TRBV15 combines with J gene TRBJ1-2; the D gene is possibly TRBD1 (6 bases). This CDR3 contains 13 residues. The germline gives CDR1 LNHNV, CDR2 YYDKDF (reference sequence). V gave up 3 bases and J gave up 14 bases, with 19 bases separating them.

The chain carries TRBV12-3 or TRBV12-4 and TRBJ1-6, with D unresolved. The CDR3 length is 12 residues. Deletions cut 6 bases from V and 9 bases from J, with 9 bases between. CDR3 in DNA: TGTGCCAGCAGAGAGGGAAGTTCACCCCTCCACTTT. Amino acid sequence: CASREGSSPLHF.

In its sample, this clone was seen once. The chain combines TRBV5-1 with TRBJ2-2; tentatively, D is TRBD1 (5 bases). Germline lookup yields CDR1 SGHRS and CDR2 YFSETQ. The V and J ends lost 4 bases and 1 base respectively, with 11 bases between them. The CDR3 consists of 15 residues. CDR3 residues: CASSPGIQNTGELFF. The CDR3 bases are TGCGCCAGCAGCCCAGGGATCCAGAACACCGGGGAGCTGTTTTTT.

The chain couples TRBV27 to TRBJ2-7, with 9 bases identical to TRBD2. CDR3 length: 16 residues. The germline V gene encodes CDR1 MNHEY and CDR2 SMNVEV (reference sequence). V dropped 6 bases and J dropped 3; count of bases not matched to a gene: 12. CDR3 bases: TGTGCCAGCAGCGTCGATCCAGCGGGGGGCATCTACGAGCAGTACTTC. It specifies CASSVDPAGGIYEQYF.

This chain joins TRBV29-1 and TRBJ1-2; D gene ambiguous. Germline V gene data show CDR1 as SQVTM and CDR2 as ANQGSEA. The CDR3 consists of 15 residues. V shed 3 bases and J shed 0 bases, with 14 bases lying between them. This chain's CDR3 is CSVDRPLETNYGYTF. The CDR3 coding sequence is TGCAGCGTTGATCGACCGCTAGAGACTAACTATGGCTACACCTTC.

The genes are TRBV5-5 and TRBJ1-2, with 7 bases that match TRBD1. J lost 5 bases, V lost 5 bases, and 12 bases had no gene match. The CDR3 contains 15 residues. Germline CDR1 is SGHKS and CDR2 is YYEKEE (reference sequence). The CDR3 loop reads CASSSIDREFYGYTF. In DNA form, the CDR3 reads TGTGCCAGCAGTTCCATCGACAGGGAGTTTTATGGCTACACCTTC.